The sample holds many counts of the clone carrying this T cell receptor (beta chain). This record belongs to a study of patients and donors after allogeneic stem cell transplantation. Trimming shortened V by 7 bases and J by 2 bases, and 4 bases separated the two germline ends. Per the germline V gene, CDR1 is SEHNR and CDR2 is FQNEAQ (reference sequence). This CDR3 comprises 11 residues. In TCRdb, the RT-PCR reads were re-called with MiXCR into one record per CDR3 protein. Here the sample spans roughly 880,000 distinct CDR3 sequences, roughly 18% being singletons. This TCR came from a human donor who was either an allogeneic HSCT recipient or a stem cell or donor lymphocyte infusion donor (not recorded which). It is not recorded whose cells these are; they may come from a transplant donor. The chain carries TRBV7-9 and TRBJ2-3; D is unresolved. Sequenced input: blood, either unsorted or a sorted T cell fraction (not recorded which). For the CDR3, the DNA is TGTGCCAGCACGCACACAGATACGCAGTATTTT. This sequence encodes CASTHTDTQYF.